Following are 7 T cell receptor beta chains from one sample sequenced in a study of blood T cells in healthy people across ages. A second PCR of roughly 7 to 11 cycles used a sample-barcoded 5' primer and a J-beta primer mix. TCRdb recomputed calls from the 5' RACE reads with MiXCR, one row per CDR3 protein. This table holds 750,000 to 1,000,000 distinct CDR3 sequences, almost 30% found once. This sample also belongs to another study, concerning T cells of mothers and their children.

Sample: blood. Every receptor here comes from a woman in her thirties or forties in good health.

This clonotype has only a few counts. The V call is TRBV6-1, the J call TRBJ1-1; maybe TRBD1 (5 bases). The V end was cut by 7 bases, the J end by 3 bases, with 9 bases between. The germline V gene has CDR1 MNHNS and CDR2 SASEGT. The CDR3 runs 12 residues. The chain's CDR3 is CASILGHTEAFF. CDR3 DNA: TGTGCCAGCATTCTGGGGCACACTGAAGCTTTCTTT.

The chain is built from TRBV5-1 and TRBJ1-1; D is undetermined. The V and J ends lost 1 base and 4 bases respectively, with 20 bases between them. Germline-derived CDR1 and CDR2 are SGHRS and YFSETQ. This CDR3 has 17 residues. CDR3 loop: CASSLLWADLRGTEAFF. The CDR3 DNA reads as TGCGCCAGCAGCTTGTTATGGGCCGACCTGCGTGGCACTGAAGCTTTCTTT.

The chain uses TRBV29-1 and TRBJ1-1; D not certain. From germline, CDR1 is SQVTM and CDR2 ANQGSEA. V gave up 7 bases and J gave up 1 base, with 10 bases separating them. This CDR3 has 12 amino acids. The CDR3 DNA is TGCAGCGCGATCGAGGGGAACACTGAAGCTTTCTTT. Translated: CSAIEGNTEAFF. The variable domain in full, completed from reference TRBV29-1 and TRBJ1-1, reads SAVISQKPSRDICQRGTSLTIQCQVDSQVTMMFWYRQQPGQSLTLIATANQGSEATYESGFVIDKFPISRPNLTFSTLTVSNMSPEDSSIYLCSAIEGNTEAFFGQGTRLTVV.

This clonotype appeared a few times. The genes are TRBV6-6 and TRBJ2-7; no reliable D call. Germline assignment: CDR1 MNHNY and CDR2 SVGAGI (reference sequence). The V end lost 6 bases, the J end lost 5 bases, and 14 bases lay between the germline ends. This CDR3 is 13 amino acids long. The CDR3 coding sequence is TGTGCCAGCAGGGAAAAGGTCGTCGACGAGCAGTACTTC. Translation: CASREKVVDEQYF.

This clonotype has a handful of counts. V is TRBV6-6 and J is TRBJ1-5; D is unresolved. V gave up 7 bases and J gave up 4 bases, with 8 bases separating them. Germline lookup yields CDR1 MNHNY and CDR2 SVGAGI (reference sequence). The length of the CDR3 is 12 residues. In nucleotides, the CDR3 is TGTGCCAGCACCCCCGGAAATCAGCCCCAGCATTTT. As protein: CASTPGNQPQHF.

The chain carries TRBV4-2 and TRBJ1-1; D may be TRBD1 (6 bases). The V end was cut by 0 bases, the J end by 10 bases, with 18 bases between. CDR3 length equals 15 residues. CDR1 is LGHNA, CDR2 YNFKEQ, per germline. DNA for the CDR3: TGTGCCAGCAGCCAAGATTGGATTCAGGGGCGAACAGCTTTCTTT. Translation gives CASSQDWIQGRTAFF.

The chain couples TRBV19 to TRBJ2-7, with 7 bases fitting TRBD1. With V trimmed by 3 bases and J by 6 bases, 8 bases remained unmatched. The CDR3 sequence is 14 residues long. Germline V gene data show CDR1 as LNHDA and CDR2 as SQIVND (reference sequence). The CDR3 DNA reads as TGTGCCAGTAGTATCAGTCCAGGGGGATTCGAGCAGTACTTC. Amino acid sequence: CASSISPGGFEQYF.